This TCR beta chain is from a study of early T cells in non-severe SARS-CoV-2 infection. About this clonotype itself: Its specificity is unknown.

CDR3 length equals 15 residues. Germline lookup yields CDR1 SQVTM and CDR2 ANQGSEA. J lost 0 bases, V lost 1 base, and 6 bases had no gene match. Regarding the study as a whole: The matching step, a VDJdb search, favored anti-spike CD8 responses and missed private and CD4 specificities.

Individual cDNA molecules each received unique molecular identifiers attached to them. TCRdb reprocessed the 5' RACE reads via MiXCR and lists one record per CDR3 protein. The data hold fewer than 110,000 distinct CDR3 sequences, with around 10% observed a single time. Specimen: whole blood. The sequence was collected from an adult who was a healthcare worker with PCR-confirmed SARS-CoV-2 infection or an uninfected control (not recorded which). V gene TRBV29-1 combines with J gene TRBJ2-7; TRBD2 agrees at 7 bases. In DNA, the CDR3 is TGCAGCGTTGAAGTTGCTAGCGGAAGCTCCTACGAGCAGTACTTC. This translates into CSVEVASGSSYEQYF.